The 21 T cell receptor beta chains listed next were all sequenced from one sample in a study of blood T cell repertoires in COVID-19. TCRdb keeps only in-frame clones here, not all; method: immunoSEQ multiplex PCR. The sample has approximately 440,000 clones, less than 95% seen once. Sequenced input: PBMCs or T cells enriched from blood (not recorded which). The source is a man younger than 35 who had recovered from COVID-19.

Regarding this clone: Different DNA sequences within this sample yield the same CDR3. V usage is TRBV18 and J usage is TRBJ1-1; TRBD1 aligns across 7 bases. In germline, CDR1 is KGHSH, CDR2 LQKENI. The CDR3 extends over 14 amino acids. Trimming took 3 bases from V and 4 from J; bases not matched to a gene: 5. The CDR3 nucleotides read TGTGCCAGCTCACCTGGACAGGATAGCACTGAAGCTTTCTTT. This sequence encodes CASSPGQDSTEAFF. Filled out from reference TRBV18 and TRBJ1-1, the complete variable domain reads NAGVMQNPRHLVRRRGQEARLRCSPMKGHSHVYWYRQLPEEGLKFMVYLQKENIIDESGMPKERFSAEFPKEGPSILRIQQVVRGDSAAYFCASSPGQDSTEAFFGQGTRLTVV.

The DNA for the CDR3 is TGTGCCAGCAGCCTACCCGGGAGGTTCCAAGAGACCCAGTACTTC. It yields the protein CASSLPGRFQETQYF. The chain has TRBV7-3 and TRBJ2-5; TRBD2 agrees at 7 bases. Germline CDR1 SGHTA, CDR2 FQGTGA. The CDR3 spans 15 residues. The V segment lost 5 bases and the J segment 1 base; nucleotides outside the gene matches: 7.

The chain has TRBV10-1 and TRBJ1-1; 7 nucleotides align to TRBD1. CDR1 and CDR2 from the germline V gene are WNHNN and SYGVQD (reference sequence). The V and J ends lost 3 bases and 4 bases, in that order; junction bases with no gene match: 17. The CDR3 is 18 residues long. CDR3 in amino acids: CASSDDRECCPVGTEAFF. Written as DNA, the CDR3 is TGCGCCAGCAGTGACGACAGGGAATGCTGTCCTGTGGGCACTGAAGCTTTCTTT.

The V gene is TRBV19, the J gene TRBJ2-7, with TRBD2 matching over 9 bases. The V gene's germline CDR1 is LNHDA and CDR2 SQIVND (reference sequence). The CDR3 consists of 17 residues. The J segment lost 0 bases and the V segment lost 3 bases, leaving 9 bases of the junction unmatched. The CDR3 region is CASSIAGGPGSSYEQYF. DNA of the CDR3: TGTGCCAGTAGTATTGCGGGAGGGCCAGGGAGCTCCTACGAGCAGTACTTC.

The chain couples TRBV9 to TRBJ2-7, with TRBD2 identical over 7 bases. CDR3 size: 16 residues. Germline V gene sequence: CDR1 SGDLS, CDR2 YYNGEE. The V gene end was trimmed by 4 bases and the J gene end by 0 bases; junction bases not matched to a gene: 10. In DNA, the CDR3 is TGTGCCAGCAGCCCCGTCGGGGGGTCCCTCTCCTACGAGCAGTACTTC. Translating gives CASSPVGGSLSYEQYF.

In DNA form, the CDR3 reads TGTGCCTGGAGTGTAGGCGGTTTGGACTACGAGCAGTACTTC. Translated: CAWSVGGLDYEQYF. The chain has TRBV30 and TRBJ2-7, with D unclear. V was trimmed by 0 bases and J by 3 bases, leaving 12 bases between them. This CDR3 is 14 amino acids long. The germline V gene encodes CDR1 GTSNPN and CDR2 SVGIG (reference sequence).

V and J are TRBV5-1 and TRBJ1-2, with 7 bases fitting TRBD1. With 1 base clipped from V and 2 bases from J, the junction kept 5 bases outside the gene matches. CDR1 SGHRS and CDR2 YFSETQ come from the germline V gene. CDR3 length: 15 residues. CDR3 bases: TGCGCCAGCAGCTTGAACCCGGGACAGAACTATGGCTACACCTTC. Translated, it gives CASSLNPGQNYGYTF.

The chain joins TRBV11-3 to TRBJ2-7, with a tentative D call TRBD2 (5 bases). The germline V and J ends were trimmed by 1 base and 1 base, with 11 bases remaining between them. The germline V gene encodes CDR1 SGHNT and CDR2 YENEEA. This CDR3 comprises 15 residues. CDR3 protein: CASSLAYGNSYEQYF. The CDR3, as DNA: TGTGCCAGCAGCTTAGCGTACGGGAATTCCTACGAGCAGTACTTC. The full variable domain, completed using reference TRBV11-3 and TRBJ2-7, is EAGVVQSPRYKIIEKKQPVAFWCNPISGHNTLYWYLQNLGQGPELLIRYENEEAVDDSQLPKDRFSAERLKGVDSTLKIQPAELGDSAVYLCASSLAYGNSYEQYFGPGTRLTVT.

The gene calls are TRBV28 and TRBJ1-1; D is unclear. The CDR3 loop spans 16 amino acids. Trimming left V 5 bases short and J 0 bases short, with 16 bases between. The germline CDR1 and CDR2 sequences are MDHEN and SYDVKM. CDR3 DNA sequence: TGTGCCAGCAGTCGTATTGGGGTCGGGGTGAACACTGAAGCTTTCTTT. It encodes CASSRIGVGVNTEAFF. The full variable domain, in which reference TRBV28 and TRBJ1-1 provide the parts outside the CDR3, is DVKVTQSSRYLVKRTGEKVFLECVQDMDHENMFWYRQDPGLGLRLIYFSYDVKMKEKGDIPEGYSVSREKKERFSLILESASTNQTSMYLCASSRIGVGVNTEAFFGQGTRLTVV.

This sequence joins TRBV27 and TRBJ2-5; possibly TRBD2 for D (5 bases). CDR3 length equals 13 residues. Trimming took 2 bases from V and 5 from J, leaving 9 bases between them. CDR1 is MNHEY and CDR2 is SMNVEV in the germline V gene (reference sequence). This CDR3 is CASSLRGWETQYF. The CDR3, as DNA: TGTGCCAGCAGTTTACGGGGATGGGAGACCCAGTACTTC.

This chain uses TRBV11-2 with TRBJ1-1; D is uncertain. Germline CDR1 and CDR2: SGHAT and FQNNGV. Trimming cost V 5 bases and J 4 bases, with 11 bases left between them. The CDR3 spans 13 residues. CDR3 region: CASSNRGSTEAFF. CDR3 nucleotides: TGTGCCAGCAGCAACCGAGGGAGCACTGAAGCTTTCTTT.

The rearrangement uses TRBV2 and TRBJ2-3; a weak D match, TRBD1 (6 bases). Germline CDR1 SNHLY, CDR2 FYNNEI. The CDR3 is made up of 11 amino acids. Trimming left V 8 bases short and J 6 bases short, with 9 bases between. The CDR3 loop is CASSRGDTQYF. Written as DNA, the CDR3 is TGTGCCAGCTCTAGGGGGGATACGCAGTATTTT.

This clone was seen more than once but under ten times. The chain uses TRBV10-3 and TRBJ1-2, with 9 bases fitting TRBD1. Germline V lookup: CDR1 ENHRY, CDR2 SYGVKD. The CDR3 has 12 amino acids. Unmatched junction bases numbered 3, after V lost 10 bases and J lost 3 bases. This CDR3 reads CATWTGDYGYTF. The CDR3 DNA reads TGTGCCACCTGGACAGGGGACTATGGCTACACCTTC.

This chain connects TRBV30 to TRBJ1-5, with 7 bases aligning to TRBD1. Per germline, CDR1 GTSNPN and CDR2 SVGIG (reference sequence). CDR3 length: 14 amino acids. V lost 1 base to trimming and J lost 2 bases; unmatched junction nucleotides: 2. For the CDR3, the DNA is TGTGCCTGGAGTGGCAGGGGGGGCAATCAGCCCCAGCATTTT. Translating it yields CAWSGRGGNQPQHF. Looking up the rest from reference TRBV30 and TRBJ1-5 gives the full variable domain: SQTIHQWPATLVQPVGSPLSLECTVEGTSNPNLYWYRQAAGRGLQLLFYSVGIGQISSEVPQNLSASRPQDRQFILSSKKLLLSDSGFYLCAWSGRGGNQPQHFGDGTRLSIL.

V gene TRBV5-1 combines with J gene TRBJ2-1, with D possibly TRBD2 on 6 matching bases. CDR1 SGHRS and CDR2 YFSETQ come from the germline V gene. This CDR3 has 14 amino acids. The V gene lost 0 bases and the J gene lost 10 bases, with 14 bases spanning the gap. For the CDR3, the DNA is TGCGCCAGCAGCTTGGGTTCGGAGGGTCCCGAGCAGTTCTTC. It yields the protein CASSLGSEGPEQFF.

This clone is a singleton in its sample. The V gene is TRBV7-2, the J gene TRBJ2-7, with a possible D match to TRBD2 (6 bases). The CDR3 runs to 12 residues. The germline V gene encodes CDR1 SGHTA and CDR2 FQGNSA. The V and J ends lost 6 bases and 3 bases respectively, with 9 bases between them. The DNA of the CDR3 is TGTGCCAGCAGGGTGGGGGGCTACGAGCAGTACTTC. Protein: CASRVGGYEQYF.

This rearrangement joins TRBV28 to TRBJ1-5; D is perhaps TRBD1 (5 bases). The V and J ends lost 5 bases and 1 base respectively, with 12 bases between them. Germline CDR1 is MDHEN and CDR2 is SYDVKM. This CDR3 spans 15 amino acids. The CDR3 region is CASSGAGRSNQPQHF. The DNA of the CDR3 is TGTGCCAGCAGTGGGGCGGGACGGAGCAATCAGCCCCAGCATTTT.

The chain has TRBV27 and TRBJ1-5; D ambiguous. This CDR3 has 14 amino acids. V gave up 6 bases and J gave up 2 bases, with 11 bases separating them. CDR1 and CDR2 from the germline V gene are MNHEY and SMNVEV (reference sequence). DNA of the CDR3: TGTGCCAGCAGGAAAACTTCCGGCAATCAGCCCCAGCATTTT. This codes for CASRKTSGNQPQHF.

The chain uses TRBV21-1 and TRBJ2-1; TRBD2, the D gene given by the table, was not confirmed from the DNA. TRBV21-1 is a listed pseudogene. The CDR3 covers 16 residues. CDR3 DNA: TGTGCCAGCAGCAAAGATGCCGGGAGCTACTACAATGAGCAGTTCTTC. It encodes CASSKDAGSYYNEQFF.

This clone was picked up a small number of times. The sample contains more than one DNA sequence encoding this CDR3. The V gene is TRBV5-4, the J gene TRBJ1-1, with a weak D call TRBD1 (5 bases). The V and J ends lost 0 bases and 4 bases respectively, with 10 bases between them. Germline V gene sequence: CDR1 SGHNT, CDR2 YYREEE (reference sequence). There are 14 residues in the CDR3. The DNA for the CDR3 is TGTGCCAGCAGCTTGGCAGGGAGGGGCACTGAAGCTTTCTTT. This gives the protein CASSLAGRGTEAFF.

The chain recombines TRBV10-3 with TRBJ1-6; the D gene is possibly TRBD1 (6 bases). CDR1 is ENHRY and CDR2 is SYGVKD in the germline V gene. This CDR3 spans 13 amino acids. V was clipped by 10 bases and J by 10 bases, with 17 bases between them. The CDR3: CATQGSYDSPLHF. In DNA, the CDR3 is TGTGCCACCCAGGGGAGTTACGACTCACCCCTCCACTTT.